This T cell receptor beta chain was retrieved from a study of blood T cell repertoires in COVID-19. Looking at the study overall: T cells, B-cell-depleted T cells, or PBMCs provided the cDNA or gDNA that served as material.

In the original workflow: Estimates of nucleated cell counts were drawn from the amplification of reference gene primers. Method: immunoSEQ multiplex PCR; TCRdb's copy keeps in-frame clones and lacks some. Clone size and V and J calls were adopted from that table, with D and trimming inferred from the DNA. The table lists 200,000 to 300,000 clones, over 75% of them singletons. The sequenced material came from peripheral blood. This receptor was obtained from a woman in her twenties or thirties with acute or convalescent COVID-19.

For the CDR3, the DNA is TGTGCCAGCAGCCTAGGACTAGCCACAGATACGCAGTATTTT. It is translated as CASSLGLATDTQYF. The chain combines TRBV7-8 with TRBJ2-3, with 8 bases lining up with TRBD2. Germline loops: CDR1 SGHVS, CDR2 FQNEAQ. The CDR3 runs to 14 residues. V shed 5 bases, J shed 2 bases, and the junction held 3 bases outside the gene matches.